The entry below gives a single T cell receptor beta chain sequence along with its context. What it recognizes is unknown. Sampled while nominally healthy, donors likely had unrecorded immune exposures. This sample was taken from a study of cytomegalovirus exposure and HLA in healthy donors. Study as a whole: Among several hundred genotyped donors, approximately 80% fell in the Caucasian-associated ancestry cluster. Overall study findings and caveats: Some V segments, TRBV6-2 and TRBV6-3 among them, were indistinguishable and were therefore excluded. With DRB1 most and HLA-C fewest, TCR association rates differed between HLA loci in a later analysis.

CDR1 MNHEY and CDR2 SVGAGI come from the germline V gene. Trimming shortened V by 0 bases and J by 0 bases, and 9 bases separated the two germline ends. The CDR3 has 16 residues. Both 60 Vbeta primers and 13 Jbeta primers went into the PCR. Using immunoSEQ multiplex PCR, the repertoire was profiled, and TCRdb retains in-frame clones only, with some absent. The sample consists of some 150,000 clones, 65% to 75% of them appearing once. The sequence was obtained from a man between 60 and 75 years old in good health and CMV-seronegative. The V gene is TRBV6-5, the J gene TRBJ2-1; D is possibly TRBD2 (5 bases). The specimen was PBMCs. The CDR3 nucleotides are TGTGCCAGCAGTTACTCGAGGGTCCCCTCCTACAATGAGCAGTTCTTC. The encoded protein is CASSYSRVPSYNEQFF.